The rows below give T cell receptor beta chains drawn from one sample of a study of cytotoxic CD8 clonotypes in ibrutinib-treated CLL. Clones were read by immunoSEQ multiplex PCR, and TCRdb kept only the in-frame ones, dropping some. Of tens of thousands of clones in the sample, roughly 57% were seen once. The starting material was PBMCs, obtained after 12 months of ibrutinib treatment. The origin of the receptors is a human donor with chronic lymphocytic leukemia. CDR3s include the opening cysteine and the closing phenylalanine or tryptophan. A D gene is named only where the DNA matches it firmly. Clone sizes are given selectively: once, few, many, or a class where the clone is expanded.

clone size: .; V gene: TRBV6-1; D gene: TRBD1; J gene: TRBJ1-5; CDR3 protein: CAAVSGGGKQPQHF; CDR3 DNA: TGTGCCGCTGTATCAGGGGGCGGCAAGCAGCCCCAGCATTTT
clone size: few; V gene: TRBV10-3; D gene: TRBD2; J gene: TRBJ2-2; CDR3 protein: CAIRGLVTGELFF; CDR3 DNA: TGTGCCATCAGGGGACTAGTGACCGGGGAGCTGTTTTTT
clone size: .; V gene: TRBV5-1; D gene: .; J gene: TRBJ1-1; CDR3 protein: CASSYGVMNTEAFF; CDR3 DNA: TGCGCCAGCAGCTATGGGGTTATGAACACTGAAGCTTTCTTT
clone size: .; V gene: TRBV6-5; D gene: .; J gene: TRBJ2-1; CDR3 protein: CASSLSAVAFEQFF; CDR3 DNA: TGTGCCAGCAGTCTCAGTGCGGTTGCTTTTGAGCAGTTCTTC
clone size: .; V gene: TRBV9; D gene: TRBD2; J gene: TRBJ2-1; CDR3 protein: CASSFLAGVYNEQFF; CDR3 DNA: TGTGCCAGCAGTTTCCTAGCGGGAGTTTACAATGAGCAGTTCTTC
clone size: .; V gene: TRBV28; D gene: TRBD2; J gene: TRBJ2-3; CDR3 protein: CASSSPGTSEIGTQYF; CDR3 DNA: TGTGCCAGCAGTTCCCCCGGGACTAGCGAAATCGGTACGCAGTATTTT
clone size: .; V gene: TRBV19; D gene: TRBD1; J gene: TRBJ1-4; CDR3 protein: CASTSLTGVNEKLFF; CDR3 DNA: TGTGCCAGTACCTCACTCACAGGGGTGAATGAAAAACTGTTTTTT
clone size: few; V gene: TRBV2; D gene: .; J gene: TRBJ1-1; CDR3 protein: CASRQGTMNTEAFF; CDR3 DNA: TGTGCCAGCAGGCAGGGAACGATGAACACTGAAGCTTTCTTT
clone size: .; V gene: TRBV6-1; D gene: .; J gene: TRBJ1-5; CDR3 protein: CATSFQGHSNQPQHF; CDR3 DNA: TGTGCCACCAGCTTCCAGGGCCATAGCAATCAGCCCCAGCATTTT
clone size: once; V gene: TRBV7-8; D gene: TRBD1; J gene: TRBJ1-3; CDR3 protein: CASSSRTGTSGNTIYF; CDR3 DNA: TGTGCCAGCAGCTCACGGACAGGGACTTCGGGAAACACCATATATTTT
clone size: many; V gene: TRBV4-1; D gene: TRBD1; J gene: TRBJ2-5; CDR3 protein: CASSQPGQGAETQYF; CDR3 DNA: TGCGCCAGCAGCCAACCGGGACAGGGGGCCGAGACCCAGTACTTC
clone size: .; V gene: TRBV10-1; D gene: TRBD1; J gene: TRBJ2-2; CDR3 protein: CASQGDRDESANTGELFF; CDR3 DNA: TGCGCCAGCCAAGGGGACAGGGATGAATCGGCGAACACCGGGGAGCTGTTTTTT
clone size: .; V gene: TRBV5-5; D gene: .; J gene: TRBJ2-3; CDR3 protein: CASSSGKDLGFGTDTQYF; CDR3 DNA: TGTGCCAGCAGCTCAGGGAAGGACCTAGGTTTTGGCACAGATACGCAGTATTTT
clone size: .; V gene: TRBV10-3; D gene: .; J gene: TRBJ2-4; CDR3 protein: CAISDGGANIQYF; CDR3 DNA: TGTGCCATCAGTGACGGGGGTGCGAACATTCAGTACTTC
clone size: .; V gene: TRBV19; D gene: .; J gene: TRBJ2-2; CDR3 protein: CASSWGAGAPNTGELFF; CDR3 DNA: TGTGCCAGTAGTTGGGGGGCGGGAGCACCGAACACCGGGGAGCTGTTTTTT
clone size: few; V gene: TRBV11-1; D gene: TRBD1; J gene: TRBJ2-3; CDR3 protein: CASSGTGLTQYF; CDR3 DNA: TGTGCCAGCAGCGGGACAGGGCTAACGCAGTATTTT
clone size: .; V gene: TRBV30; D gene: TRBD1; J gene: TRBJ2-3; CDR3 protein: CAWRTGRSGTDTQYF; CDR3 DNA: TGTGCCTGGCGGACAGGGCGGTCTGGCACAGATACGCAGTATTTT
clone size: .; V gene: TRBV6-5; D gene: TRBD2; J gene: TRBJ2-2; CDR3 protein: CASSSTGEGTGELFF; CDR3 DNA: TGTGCCAGCAGTTCCACGGGGGAGGGGACCGGGGAGCTGTTTTTT
clone size: .; V gene: TRBV29-1; D gene: .; J gene: TRBJ2-1; CDR3 protein: CSVAVIGNEQFF; CDR3 DNA: TGCAGCGTGGCGGTTATAGGGAATGAGCAGTTCTTC
clone size: .; V gene: TRBV6-5; D gene: .; J gene: TRBJ2-3; CDR3 protein: CASSYGDTQYF; CDR3 DNA: TGTGCCAGCAGTTATGGGGATACGCAGTATTTT
clone size: .; V gene: TRBV6-1; D gene: TRBD1; J gene: TRBJ2-5; CDR3 protein: CASSEGTGLGTQYF; CDR3 DNA: TGTGCCAGCAGTGAAGGGACAGGTCTCGGGACCCAGTACTTC
clone size: .; V gene: TRBV14; D gene: .; J gene: TRBJ2-7; CDR3 protein: CASRGWGAGEQYF; CDR3 DNA: TGTGCCAGCCGCGGCTGGGGGGCGGGGGAGCAGTACTTC
clone size: .; V gene: TRBV9; D gene: .; J gene: TRBJ1-4; CDR3 protein: CASSNGAEEKLFF; CDR3 DNA: TGTGCCAGCAGCAATGGGGCAGAGGAAAAACTGTTTTTT
clone size: .; V gene: TRBV7-2; D gene: .; J gene: TRBJ2-7; CDR3 protein: CASSLTSTSYEQYF; CDR3 DNA: TGTGCCAGCAGCTTAACTAGCACTAGCTACGAGCAGTACTTC
clone size: .; V gene: TRBV27; D gene: TRBD1; J gene: TRBJ2-7; CDR3 protein: CASRPPRGTGQYEQYF; CDR3 DNA: TGTGCCAGCAGACCCCCCCGTGGGACAGGGCAATACGAGCAGTACTTC
clone size: .; V gene: TRBV4-2; D gene: TRBD2; J gene: TRBJ2-1; CDR3 protein: CASSQDYGTSGRAAEQFF; CDR3 DNA: TGTGCCAGCAGCCAAGATTATGGGACTAGCGGGAGGGCCGCTGAGCAGTTCTTC
clone size: .; V gene: TRBV21-1; D gene: .; J gene: TRBJ1-4; CDR3 protein: CASSKIQGINEKLFF; CDR3 DNA: TGTGCCAGCAGCAAAATACAGGGCATTAATGAAAAACTGTTTTTT
clone size: .; V gene: TRBV5-1; D gene: TRBD2; J gene: TRBJ2-5; CDR3 protein: CASSPSGREGQETQYF; CDR3 DNA: TGCGCCAGCAGCCCTTCGGGGCGGGAGGGACAAGAGACCCAGTACTTC
clone size: few; V gene: TRBV7-2; D gene: .; J gene: TRBJ1-2; CDR3 protein: CASSLEAGDYGYTF; CDR3 DNA: TGTGCCAGCAGCTTAGAGGCAGGGGACTATGGCTACACCTTC
clone size: once; V gene: TRBV28; D gene: .; J gene: TRBJ1-4; CDR3 protein: CASSLVGLGTNEKLFF; CDR3 DNA: TGTGCCAGCAGTTTGGTGGGGTTGGGGACTAATGAAAAACTGTTTTTT
clone size: .; V gene: TRBV5-1; D gene: .; J gene: TRBJ2-1; CDR3 protein: CASSLWSDRHEQFF; CDR3 DNA: TGCGCCAGCAGCTTGTGGTCAGATCGGCATGAGCAGTTCTTC
clone size: .; V gene: TRBV21-1; D gene: .; J gene: TRBJ2-7; CDR3 protein: CARGQGSSLRTYEQYF; CDR3 DNA: TGTGCCCGGGGACAGGGATCGTCCTTACGGACCTACGAGCAGTACTTC
clone size: .; V gene: TRBV6-5; D gene: .; J gene: TRBJ1-3; CDR3 protein: CASSETGNTIYF; CDR3 DNA: TGTGCCAGCAGCGAGACTGGAAACACCATATATTTT
clone size: once; V gene: TRBV27; D gene: .; J gene: TRBJ2-5; CDR3 protein: CASSSYGGETQYF; CDR3 DNA: TGTGCCAGCTCCTCCTACGGGGGAGAGACCCAGTACTTC
clone size: .; V gene: TRBV30; D gene: TRBD1; J gene: TRBJ2-2; CDR3 protein: CAWRNNRGLNTGELFF; CDR3 DNA: TGTGCCTGGAGGAATAACAGGGGCCTGAACACCGGGGAGCTGTTTTTT
clone size: .; V gene: TRBV6-1; D gene: .; J gene: TRBJ1-5; CDR3 protein: CASRGSNQPQHF; CDR3 DNA: TGTGCCAGCAGAGGGAGCAATCAGCCCCAGCATTTT
clone size: many; V gene: TRBV5-6; D gene: TRBD1; J gene: TRBJ1-2; CDR3 protein: CASSPTGPGYGYTF; CDR3 DNA: TGTGCCAGCAGCCCGACAGGGCCGGGGTATGGCTACACCTTC
clone size: .; V gene: TRBV19; D gene: .; J gene: TRBJ2-1; CDR3 protein: CASRPPGSASWGNNEQFF; CDR3 DNA: TGTGCCAGTAGGCCTCCTGGGTCGGCCTCGTGGGGGAACAATGAGCAGTTCTTC
clone size: few; V gene: TRBV2; D gene: TRBD1; J gene: TRBJ2-2; CDR3 protein: CASGRVPGQGARSNTGELFF; CDR3 DNA: TGTGCCAGCGGGAGGGTGCCGGGACAGGGGGCGCGTTCGAACACCGGGGAGCTGTTTTTT
clone size: .; V gene: TRBV5-1; D gene: .; J gene: TRBJ2-3; CDR3 protein: CASSSGAGMADTQYF; CDR3 DNA: TGCGCCAGCAGCTCCGGGGCAGGGATGGCAGATACGCAGTATTTT
clone size: .; V gene: TRBV2; D gene: .; J gene: TRBJ1-1; CDR3 protein: CASLRMLNTEAFF; CDR3 DNA: TGTGCCAGCTTGAGGATGTTGAACACTGAAGCTTTCTTT
clone size: .; V gene: TRBV27; D gene: .; J gene: TRBJ2-1; CDR3 protein: CASTTLVGFRSNEQFF; CDR3 DNA: TGTGCCAGCACCACACTAGTAGGGTTTAGATCGAATGAGCAGTTCTTC
clone size: few; V gene: TRBV28; D gene: TRBD2; J gene: TRBJ2-1; CDR3 protein: CASSLIRTSGYNEQFF; CDR3 DNA: TGTGCCAGCAGTTTAATTAGGACTAGCGGATACAATGAGCAGTTCTTC
clone size: few; V gene: TRBV5-1; D gene: TRBD2; J gene: TRBJ2-3; CDR3 protein: CASRQGSGSTDTQYF; CDR3 DNA: TGCGCCAGCAGGCAGGGTAGCGGGAGCACAGATACGCAGTATTTT
clone size: .; V gene: TRBV5-5; D gene: .; J gene: TRBJ1-1; CDR3 protein: CASTPFFQTEAFF; CDR3 DNA: TGTGCCAGCACCCCCTTTTTTCAGACTGAAGCTTTCTTT
clone size: .; V gene: TRBV28; D gene: .; J gene: TRBJ1-1; CDR3 protein: CASSEQGRDTEAFF; CDR3 DNA: TGTGCCAGCAGTGAGCAGGGGAGGGACACTGAAGCTTTCTTT
clone size: .; V gene: TRBV13; D gene: .; J gene: TRBJ2-1; CDR3 protein: CASSGGRSSYNEQFF; CDR3 DNA: TGTGCCAGCAGTGGGGGGCGGAGCTCCTACAATGAGCAGTTCTTC
clone size: .; V gene: TRBV11-2; D gene: .; J gene: TRBJ2-7; CDR3 protein: CASSASSYEQYF; CDR3 DNA: TGTGCCAGCAGCGCTAGCTCCTACGAGCAGTACTTC
clone size: .; V gene: TRBV5-4; D gene: .; J gene: TRBJ2-5; CDR3 protein: CASSSGVWRETQYF; CDR3 DNA: TGTGCCAGCAGCTCGGGGGTTTGGCGAGAGACCCAGTACTTC
clone size: few; V gene: TRBV28; D gene: TRBD1; J gene: TRBJ1-6; CDR3 protein: CASSLDRGPSPLHF; CDR3 DNA: TGTGCCAGCAGTCTAGACAGGGGGCCTTCACCCCTCCACTTT
clone size: .; V gene: TRBV10-3; D gene: .; J gene: TRBJ1-5; CDR3 protein: CAISEVRVGGNQPQHF; CDR3 DNA: TGTGCCATCAGCGAAGTTCGAGTAGGGGGCAATCAGCCCCAGCATTTT
clone size: .; V gene: TRBV28; D gene: .; J gene: TRBJ1-5; CDR3 protein: CATGGNNQPQHF; CDR3 DNA: TGTGCCACCGGGGGAAACAATCAGCCCCAGCATTTT
clone size: .; V gene: TRBV11-2; D gene: .; J gene: TRBJ2-2; CDR3 protein: CASSPQPQLGSRELFF; CDR3 DNA: TGTGCCAGCAGCCCCCAACCCCAGCTCGGATCCAGGGAGCTGTTTTTT
clone size: few; V gene: TRBV5-1; D gene: .; J gene: TRBJ1-4; CDR3 protein: CASSLGATNEKLFF; CDR3 DNA: TGCGCCAGCAGCTTAGGTGCAACTAATGAAAAACTGTTTTTT
clone size: .; V gene: TRBV10-3; D gene: .; J gene: TRBJ1-1; CDR3 protein: CAISLQGYSSEAFF; CDR3 DNA: TGTGCCATCAGTTTACAGGGCTATAGCTCTGAAGCTTTCTTT
clone size: .; V gene: TRBV20-1; D gene: .; J gene: TRBJ2-1; CDR3 protein: CSALYNEQFF; CDR3 DNA: TGCAGTGCCTTATACAATGAGCAGTTCTTC